A selection of T cell receptor beta chains follows, all from one sample in a study of tumor and adjacent non-tumor tissue in lung cancer. TCRdb passed the multiplex PCR reads through MiXCR, listing each CDR3 protein once. The data show tens of thousands of distinct CDR3 sequences, approximately 79% seen once. Sequencing was carried out using lung tumor tissue. The receptors shown here come from a woman between 50 and 59 years old with non-small cell lung cancer. Each CDR3 is given with its conserved first and last residue. The D gene is left open where the match is weak. The listing skips clone size in some rows; elsewhere it reads once, few, many or a size class.

D gene	clone size	J gene	V gene	CDR3 DNA	CDR3 protein
.	.	TRBJ1-1	TRBV4-1	TGTGCCAGCAGCCAAAATTTGTACAGGTGGAACACTGAAGCTTTCTTT	CASSQNLYRWNTEAFF
.	.	TRBJ1-1	TRBV29-1	TGCAGCCTTGCATACACCGCCATGAACACTGAAGCTTTCTTT	CSLAYTAMNTEAFF
.	once	TRBJ2-7	TRBV20-1	TGCAGTGCAGACGACAGGCTGAATTCCTACGAGCGGTACTTC	CSADDRLNSYERYF
.	.	TRBJ2-1	TRBV12-3/TRBV12-4	TGTACCAGCAGTCCGGCACAGTTCAGTTTAGAGGAGCAGTTCTTC	CTSSPAQFSLEEQFF
.	.	TRBJ2-1	TRBV6-2/TRBV6-3	TGTGTCAGCAGTTACACCGACAATTACAATAAGCAGTTCTTC	CVSSYTDNYNKQFF
TRBD1	few	TRBJ2-3	TRBV11-1	TGTACCAGCAGAAGGACAGGGATGGATACGCGGTATTTT	CTSRRTGMDTRYF
.	.	TRBJ1-1	TRBV4-1	TGCGCCTGCAGCCAAGATCGTTACAGGGCGAACATTGGAGCTTTCTTT	CACSQDRYRANIGAFF
.	.	TRBJ2-7	TRBV10-3	TGTGCCATCAGTGACTCTGGTCCCTACGAGCAGTACTTC	CAISDSGPYEQYF
.	.	TRBJ2-4	TRBV6-1	TGTGCCAGCAGTGATTTATGGAAGGGAGACATTCAGTACTTC	CASSDLWKGDIQYF
.	.	TRBJ2-7	TRBV6-6	TGTGCCATCAGTTACAGCCAGGGTGGCTACGAGCAGTACTTC	CAISYSQGGYEQYF
.	.	TRBJ2-7	TRBV10-3	TGTGCCGAGCAGGATGTAGGGACGAAAACCTACGACCAGTACTTC	CAEQDVGTKTYDQYF
TRBD1	.	TRBJ2-5	TRBV5-1	TGCGCCAGCAGCTTGGTCATCAACAGGGGGATTGAGATCCAGTACTTC	CASSLVINRGIEIQYF
TRBD1	.	TRBJ1-4	TRBV4-2	TGTGTCAGTAGCCCAGTCCAGGGGGCCGGGGATAAACTGTTTTTT	CVSSPVQGAGDKLFF
.	.	TRBJ1-1	TRBV12-3/TRBV12-4	TGTGCCAGCAGTTTACAGGTAAACACTGAAGCTCTCTTT	CASSLQVNTEALF
TRBD1	.	TRBJ1-2	TRBV12-3/TRBV12-4	TGTGCCAGCAGCGGGACAGGGACATACTATGGCTACGCCTTC	CASSGTGTYYGYAF
.	.	TRBJ1-1	TRBV11-2	TGTGCAAGAAGCCTTCGTACTCGACAGAGCGACATTGAAGCTTTCTTT	CARSLRTRQSDIEAFF
.	.	TRBJ2-7	TRBV11-2	TGTGCCAGCACCTTATGTCCTCGAGACGAGCAGTACTTC	CASTLCPRDEQYF
.	.	TRBJ2-2	TRBV6-5	TGTGCCAACAGCCTCCGACAGTTCGCGAACAGCGGGGAGCTGTTTTTT	CANSLRQFANSGELFF
.	.	TRBJ2-5	TRBV29-1	TGCAACGTTGTCCAGACAGAGACCCGGTACTTC	CNVVQTETRYF
.	.	TRBJ1-4	TRBV4-2	TGTGCCAGCAGTCAAGTCCAGGGTGACGGGGAAAAACTGTTTTTT	CASSQVQGDGEKLFF
.	many	TRBJ1-4	TRBV4-2	TGTGCCAGCAGCCAACATGACAGTGCAACTAATGAAAAACTGTTTTTT	CASSQHDSATNEKLFF
.	.	TRBJ2-5	TRBV20-1	TGCAGTGCTAGCCTATACCAAGAGACCCAGTACTTC	CSASLYQETQYF
.	.	TRBJ2-7	TRBV11-2	TGTGCCGGCAGCTTAGTCGCGGGACGCACGGGGTCCTACGAGCAGTACTTC	CAGSLVAGRTGSYEQYF
TRBD2	.	TRBJ2-1	TRBV20-1	TGCAGAGCCCCCGGGAGGTATGGGTATATTGAGCAGTTCTTC	CRAPGRYGYIEQFF
.	.	TRBJ1-1	TRBV28	TGTGCCAGCCACAGCATCGGGGCGGGGGAGGCTTTCTTT	CASHSIGAGEAFF
.	.	TRBJ2-5	TRBV12-3/TRBV12-4	TGTGCCAGCAGCCACCCTGGAATCCAAGAGACCCAGTACTTC	CASSHPGIQETQYF
.	.	TRBJ2-2	TRBV4-3	TGCGCCAACAAACAAGAACGAAGTGTAGGCACCGGGGAGCTGTTTTTT	CANKQERSVGTGELFF
.	.	TRBJ2-5	TRBV28	TGTGCCAGCAGTCCCGAGGGACGAGATACCAAGTACTTC	CASSPEGRDTKYF
.	.	TRBJ2-2	TRBV6-5	TGTGCCAGCAGTCACGTAAGACAGCAAGGCACCGGGGATCTGTTTTTT	CASSHVRQQGTGDLFF